Each of the 15 T cell receptor beta chains below was sequenced from the same sample in a study of naive and memory T cell subsets (dated by TCRdb to between 2016 and 2019). The library was built by means of UMI-ligation and nested PCR. Sequencing used an Illumina MiSeq. To cover both TRBC1 and TRBC2, the beta constant-region primer consisted of an equimolar mix of two oligonucleotides. Four rounds of PCR, combining the SP2 primer with nested alpha and beta constant-region primers, were used to amplify the ligated cDNA. The public sequencing data were trimmed at Q25 with fastp and processed into clonotypes with MiXCR by TCRdb, which kept only in-frame beta chains. Here each entry gathers all rows of one CDR3 protein and keeps the most common genes and DNA. Present in this sample are roughly 130,000 distinct CDR3 sequences, around a third of which were seen just once. The ten largest make up 0.8% to 1% of the sample.

Sequenced: central memory CD4+ T cells from blood. The cell subset or site label corresponds to: central memory, CD45RA- CD27+. The receptors here all came from a human donor in good health.

The chain carries TRBV6-2 or TRBV6-3 and TRBJ1-1; D might be TRBD1 (5 bases). Germline CDR1 reads MNHEY; CDR2 reads SVGEGT. The CDR3 is made up of 13 amino acids. V was shortened by 2 bases and J by 5 bases, with 9 bases between the two germline ends. CDR3 bases: TGTGCCAGCAGTTACGATTGGGGGACTGAAGCTTTCTTT. This codes for CASSYDWGTEAFF.

This chain links TRBV7-6 with TRBJ1-5; D gene uncertain. Germline loops: CDR1 SGHVS, CDR2 FNYEAQ. The CDR3 consists of 14 residues. Trimming shortened V by 3 bases and J by 7 bases, and 13 bases separated the two germline ends. CDR3 nucleotides: TGTGCCAGCAGCTTCCCTTCGGTAACACAGCCCCAGCATTTT. This gives the protein CASSFPSVTQPQHF.

The chain employs TRBV2 and TRBJ1-1, with TRBD1 matching over 8 bases. V lost 4 bases to trimming and J lost 0 bases; unmatched junction nucleotides: 1. CDR1 and CDR2 (germline): SNHLY, FYNNEI. This CDR3 contains 14 residues. The CDR3 DNA reads TGTGCCAGCAGTGGGGACAGGTTGAACACTGAAGCTTTCTTT. Protein sequence: CASSGDRLNTEAFF.

J is TRBJ2-5 and V is TRBV20-1; 10 bases fit TRBD2. Germline assignment: CDR1 DFQATT and CDR2 SNEGSKA (reference sequence). The V and J ends lost 2 bases and 5 bases, in that order; junction bases with no gene match: 8. This CDR3 is built from 15 residues. In nucleotides, the CDR3 is TGCAGTGCTAGATCGGCTAGCGGGAGTGGGGAGACCCAGTACTTC. This translates into CSARSASGSGETQYF.

The V and J genes are TRBV7-2 and TRBJ2-3, with TRBD2 identical over 11 bases. The length of the CDR3 is 16 residues. Unmatched junction bases numbered 6, after V lost 3 bases and J lost 4 bases. Germline loops: CDR1 SGHTA, CDR2 FQGNSA. The CDR3 sequence: CASSFSIAGGADTQYF. The DNA for the CDR3 is TGTGCCAGCAGCTTTAGTATAGCGGGAGGGGCAGATACGCAGTATTTT.

The V gene is TRBV4-1, the J gene TRBJ1-2, with a possible D match to TRBD1 (5 bases). Germline V gene sequence: CDR1 MGHRA, CDR2 YSYEKL. The V and J ends lost 3 bases and 8 bases respectively, with 13 bases between them. The CDR3 is 13 residues long. CDR3 sequence reads: CASSQADTRGYTF. The CDR3 DNA is TGCGCCAGCAGCCAGGCGGACACTCGAGGCTACACCTTC.

The rearrangement joins TRBV4-1 to TRBJ2-5, with D possibly TRBD1 on 5 matching bases. The CDR3 runs to 14 residues. CDR1 is MGHRA, CDR2 YSYEKL, per germline. V was shortened by 1 base and J by 2 bases, with 8 bases between the two germline ends. CDR3 nucleotide sequence: TGCGCCAGCAGCCAAGGGGGCCCACAAGAGACCCAGTACTTC. Translated, it gives CASSQGGPQETQYF.

The gene calls are TRBV24-1 and TRBJ2-5, with 8 nucleotides matching TRBD1. J lost 5 bases, V lost 5 bases, and 12 bases had no gene match. Looked up from germline, CDR1 is KGHDR and CDR2 is SFDVKD. The CDR3 has 16 amino acids. This CDR3 reads CATSGTGTGIWETQYF. In nucleotides, the CDR3 is TGTGCCACCAGTGGAACCGGGACAGGAATATGGGAGACCCAGTACTTC.

This clonotype was observed many times. The chain is built from TRBV3-1 and TRBJ2-7; D is perhaps TRBD2 (5 bases). Trimming took off 3 bases at V and 0 bases at J, with 9 bases between the two ends. The germline V gene has CDR1 LGHDT and CDR2 YNNKEL (reference sequence). The CDR3 is 14 residues long. This CDR3 reads CASSHRGSSYEQYF. As DNA, the CDR3 is TGTGCCAGCAGCCACCGCGGGTCCTCCTACGAGCAGTACTTC.

This clonotype was recorded a few times. The V gene is TRBV28, the J gene TRBJ2-5, with 11 bases identical to TRBD2. The CDR3 has 16 amino acids. Germline CDR1 MDHEN, CDR2 SYDVKM. V was pared by 8 bases and J by 2 bases, with 10 bases of the junction left unmatched. The CDR3 spells CASATSGAPWQETQYF. The CDR3 DNA sequence: TGTGCCAGCGCGACTAGCGGGGCGCCGTGGCAAGAGACCCAGTACTTC.

The chain links TRBV28 to TRBJ1-5, with 8 positions matching TRBD1. J lost 1 base, V lost 1 base, and 6 bases had no gene match. The CDR3 sequence is 17 residues long. Germline V gene data show CDR1 as MDHEN and CDR2 as SYDVKM. The CDR3 sequence: CASSLFGQGQSNQPQHF. The CDR3 bases are TGTGCCAGCAGTTTATTCGGACAGGGACAAAGCAATCAGCCCCAGCATTTT.

The sample holds a few counts of this clonotype. This chain's CDR3 is CSAPGLGGAGEQFF. As DNA, the CDR3 is TGCAGTGCCCCCGGACTAGGGGGGGCAGGTGAGCAGTTCTTC. This sequence joins TRBV20-1 and TRBJ2-1; D is possibly TRBD2 (7 bases). The CDR3 is made up of 14 amino acids. In germline, CDR1 is DFQATT, CDR2 SNEGSKA (reference sequence). V lost 6 bases, J lost 9 bases, and 21 bases lay in between.

The genes are TRBV5-1 and TRBJ2-1; maybe TRBD2 (6 bases). The V end lost 6 bases, the J end lost 6 bases, and 16 bases lay between the germline ends. CDR1 and CDR2 from the germline V gene are SGHRS and YFSETQ. The CDR3 length is 14 residues. The CDR3 reads CASTVRDSSNEQFF. In DNA, the CDR3 is TGCGCCAGCACTGTGCGGGATAGTAGCAATGAGCAGTTCTTC.

This chain links TRBV6-2 or TRBV6-3 with TRBJ2-1; 7 bases align to TRBD2. CDR1 is MNHEY, CDR2 SVGEGT, per germline. This CDR3 is built from 16 residues. V lost 8 bases and J lost 0; bases outside the gene matches: 10. DNA for the CDR3: TGTGCCAGCGTACGTATGGGGAGGGCCTCCTACAATGAGCAGTTCTTC. It yields the protein CASVRMGRASYNEQFF.

This clonotype has more than one count but fewer than ten. The rearrangement uses TRBV7-4 and TRBJ2-1; the D is unclear. Germline V CDR1 and CDR2: SGHVT, SQSDAQ. CDR3 size: 15 residues. With 5 bases removed from V and 3 bases from J, the gap between germline ends came to 14 bases. CDR3 amino acids: CASSLSPAFYNEQFF. The CDR3 DNA reads as TGTGCCAGCAGCCTTAGCCCAGCGTTCTACAATGAGCAGTTCTTC.